The next 17 T cell receptor beta chains were all read from a single sample in a study of a mutant IDH1 vaccine in newly diagnosed glioma. Assay used: immunoSEQ multiplex PCR; TCRdb lists only in-frame clones, some missing. The table shows some 20,000 clones, with around 82% occurring only once. Time point given: week 23, last vaccination. In the vaccine, a single dose held 300 ug of the mutant IDH1 20-mer peptide, along with topical imiquimod. No antigen is known for these receptors. Sample: PBMCs, taken from a glioma patient whose treatment included an IDH1 peptide vaccine. The receptors were gathered from a man aged 25-45 years with glioma.

The rearrangement links TRBV7-2 to TRBJ1-1; TRBD1 matches 10 bases. V shed 1 base, J shed 0 bases, and the junction held 11 bases outside the gene matches. This CDR3 region has 19 residues. Germline V gene lookup returns CDR1 SGHTA and CDR2 FQGNSA. CDR3 nucleotide sequence: TGTGCCAGCAGCTTAGTTAGACAGGGGGCAGAGGGTATGAACACTGAAGCTTTCTTT. Translated: CASSLVRQGAEGMNTEAFF.

The gene calls are TRBV2 and TRBJ1-1; 12 bases are a match to TRBD1. Looked up from germline, CDR1 is SNHLY and CDR2 is FYNNEI. This CDR3 region has 13 residues. V was pared by 6 bases and J by 6 bases, with 2 bases of the junction left unmatched. The CDR3 sequence: CASRGTGGSEAFF. CDR3 sequence (DNA): TGTGCCAGCAGGGGGACAGGGGGCTCTGAAGCTTTCTTT.

The chain employs TRBV19 and TRBJ2-7, with 9 bases aligning to TRBD2. CDR3 length equals 15 residues. J gave up 3 bases and V 3 bases, and 6 bases lay outside the gene matches. Germline V gene data show CDR1 as LNHDA and CDR2 as SQIVND (reference sequence). This chain's CDR3 is CASSISEAGGYEQYF. In DNA, the CDR3 is TGTGCCAGTAGTATTTCTGAAGCGGGAGGCTACGAGCAGTACTTC. Drawing the rest from reference TRBV19 and TRBJ2-7, the complete variable domain is DGGITQSPKYLFRKEGQNVTLSCEQNLNHDAMYWYRQDPGQGLRLIYYSQIVNDFQKGDIAEGYSVSREKKESFPLTVTSAQKNPTAFYLCASSISEAGGYEQYFGPGTRLTVT.

The rearrangement uses TRBV9 and TRBJ2-1; no clear D. The germline V gene has CDR1 SGDLS and CDR2 YYNGEE. V shed 2 bases and J shed 0 bases, with 9 bases lying between them. The length of the CDR3 is 15 residues. DNA of the CDR3: TGTGCCAGCAGCGTTCTCCCGAGCTCCTACAATGAGCAGTTCTTC. Residues: CASSVLPSSYNEQFF.

A few counts support this clone. The chain recombines TRBV4-2 with TRBJ1-2; D uncertain. Germline lookup yields CDR1 LGHNA and CDR2 YNFKEQ. The CDR3 loop spans 14 amino acids. V lost 4 bases and J lost 6, with 15 bases in between. CDR3 nucleotide sequence: TGTGCCAGCAGCCGCCTTCGGGTCTATGATGGCTACACCTTC. Amino acids: CASSRLRVYDGYTF.

Concerning this clone itself: Other DNA sequences of this sample code for an identical CDR3. The V gene is TRBV5-1, the J gene TRBJ2-1, with D hard to call. Trimming removed 2 bases from V and 7 bases from J, with 7 bases in between. From germline, CDR1 is SGHRS and CDR2 YFSETQ. There are 12 residues in the CDR3. For the CDR3, the DNA is TGCGCCAGCAGCTTCGAAGGGAATGAGCAGTTCTTC. It is translated as CASSFEGNEQFF.

The chain links TRBV19 to TRBJ2-7; 9 nucleotides match TRBD1. The CDR3 has 13 residues. V shed 6 bases and J 3 bases; nucleotides not matched to a gene: 3. Germline CDR1 is LNHDA and CDR2 is SQIVND (reference sequence). CDR3 amino acids: CASRGTGIYEQYF. The CDR3 nucleotides are TGTGCCAGTAGGGGGACAGGGATCTACGAGCAGTACTTC.

The chain employs TRBV4-1 and TRBJ2-3, with 12 bases identical to TRBD2. V trimming: 4 bases; J trimming: 1 base; junction bases outside the gene matches: 9. The CDR3 is 18 amino acids. Germline CDR1 reads MGHRA; CDR2 reads YSYEKL. The CDR3 loop reads CASSPRLAGAPRTDTQYF. CDR3 coding DNA: TGCGCCAGCAGCCCCCGACTAGCGGGGGCCCCACGCACAGATACGCAGTATTTT.

The CDR3 DNA reads TGTGCCATCAGGGGGACAGAGAAGACCGGGGAGCTGTTTTTT. It is translated as CAIRGTEKTGELFF. V is TRBV10-3 and J is TRBJ2-2; 7 bases are a match to TRBD1. Germline CDR1 reads ENHRY; CDR2 reads SYGVKD. The junction had 6 bases not matched to a gene; V was cut back by 6 bases and J by 5 bases. The CDR3 has 14 amino acids.

This rearrangement joins TRBV7-9 to TRBJ2-7; D not certain. CDR1 and CDR2 (germline): SEHNR, FQNEAQ (reference sequence). V was trimmed by 5 bases and J by 3 bases, leaving 8 bases between them. This CDR3 region has 12 residues. This chain's CDR3 is CASSPGLYEQYF. CDR3 nucleotides: TGTGCCAGCAGCCCCGGGCTCTACGAGCAGTACTTC.

This clone was detected only a few times. The chain joins TRBV7-9 to TRBJ1-4, with D tentatively TRBD1 (5 bases). The CDR3 sequence is 14 residues long. V lost 1 base, J lost 2 bases, and 5 bases lay in between. From germline, CDR1 is SEHNR and CDR2 FQNEAQ (reference sequence). The CDR3 bases are TGTGCCAGCAGCTTAGGGGGCACTAATGAAAAACTGTTTTTT. This codes for CASSLGGTNEKLFF.

The J gene is TRBJ2-7, the V gene TRBV5-8, with D perhaps being TRBD1 or TRBD2 (5 bases each). The CDR3 runs to 13 residues. Deletions cut 3 bases from V and 3 bases from J, with 10 bases between. The germline V gene encodes CDR1 SGHTS and CDR2 YDEGEE. The CDR3 DNA reads as TGTGCCAGCAGCTGGGACCGGGTCTACGAGCAGTACTTC. Its translation: CASSWDRVYEQYF.

This sequence joins TRBV27 and TRBJ2-3; D perhaps matches TRBD2 (6 bases). Germline CDR1 reads MNHEY; CDR2 reads SMNVEV (reference sequence). The CDR3 is 14 residues long. Trimming cost V 6 bases and J 2 bases, with 12 bases left between them. This chain's CDR3 is CASSLGLYTDTQYF. CDR3 in DNA: TGTGCCAGCAGCCTGGGACTTTACACAGATACGCAGTATTTT.

The chain has TRBV11-3 and TRBJ2-7; weak D call: TRBD2 (6 bases). This CDR3 has 16 residues. Germline V lookup: CDR1 SGHNT, CDR2 YENEEA. V was clipped by 2 bases and J by 7 bases, with 21 bases between them. The CDR3 sequence: CASSLRWGCVGREQYF. The CDR3 DNA reads TGTGCCAGCAGCTTAAGGTGGGGTTGCGTTGGGAGGGAGCAGTACTTC.

This sequence joins TRBV7-9 and TRBJ1-1; possibly TRBD1 for D (5 bases). Trimming took off 2 bases at V and 1 base at J, with 8 bases between the two ends. CDR1 and CDR2 from the germline V gene are SEHNR and FQNEAQ (reference sequence). The CDR3 length is 14 residues. The CDR3 loop is CASSLRQTNTEAFF. CDR3 bases: TGTGCCAGCAGCTTAAGACAGACGAACACTGAAGCTTTCTTT.

On this clone: In the same sample, other DNA sequences code for this CDR3. The chain recombines TRBV6-6 with TRBJ1-1; no reliable D call. V was pared by 2 bases and J by 6 bases, with 4 bases between. This CDR3 has 11 amino acids. CDR1 is MNHNY, CDR2 SVGAGI, per germline (reference sequence). The CDR3 DNA follows: TGTGCCAGCAGTTACAGTTCTGAAGCTTTCTTT. Its translation is CASSYSSEAFF.

The V and J genes are TRBV21-1 and TRBJ1-1; TRBD1 is the table's D call, not checked against the DNA. TRBV21-1 is given as a pseudogene. The CDR3 length is 16 residues. The CDR3 sequence: CASSKIPTRKNTEAFF. The CDR3 bases are TGTGCCAGCAGCAAGATTCCGACCAGGAAGAACACTGAAGCTTTCTTT.